This paragraph covers one T cell receptor (beta chain) sequence. The data belong to a study of blood T cell repertoires in COVID-19. In the source study's methods: From reference gene primer amplification, estimates of nucleated cell counts were derived. Using immunoSEQ multiplex PCR, the repertoire was profiled, and TCRdb retains in-frame clones only, with some absent. V, J and clone size are taken as reported in that table, and D and trimming were inferred from the DNA itself. The profile shows approximately 170,000 clones, 79% of them singletons. This TCR came from an older woman in a cohort exposed to, infected with or recovered from COVID-19 (not recorded which). Material for sequencing was PBMCs or T cells enriched from blood (not recorded which).

CDR3 in amino acids: CASSLHPLSSYEQYF. CDR3 nucleotide sequence: TGTGCCAGCAGCTTACACCCTCTAAGCTCCTACGAGCAGTACTTC. The chain employs TRBV7-2 and TRBJ2-7; D is unresolved. Trimming pared 2 bases from V and 0 bases from J, leaving 11 bases between. This CDR3 has 15 residues. Germline lookup yields CDR1 SGHTA and CDR2 FQGNSA.